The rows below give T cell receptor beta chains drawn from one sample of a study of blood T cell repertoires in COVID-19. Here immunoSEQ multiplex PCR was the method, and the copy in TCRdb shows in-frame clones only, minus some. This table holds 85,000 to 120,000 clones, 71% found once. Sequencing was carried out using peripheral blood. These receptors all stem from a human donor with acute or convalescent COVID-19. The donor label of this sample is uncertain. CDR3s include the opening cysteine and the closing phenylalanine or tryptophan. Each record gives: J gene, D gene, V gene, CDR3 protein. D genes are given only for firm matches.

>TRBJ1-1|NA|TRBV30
CAWNTGSLNTEAFF
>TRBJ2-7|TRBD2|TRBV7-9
CASSWGGGEQYF
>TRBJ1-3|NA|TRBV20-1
CSTYSGNTIYF
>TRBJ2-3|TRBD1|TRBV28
CASKRQGVTDTQYF
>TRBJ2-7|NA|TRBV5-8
CASSLALNSLPLYEQYF
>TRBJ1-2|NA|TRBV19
CASSTSGVTNYGYTF
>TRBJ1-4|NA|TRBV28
CASQFFGATNEKLFF
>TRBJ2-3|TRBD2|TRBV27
CASSLVRGGRDTQYF
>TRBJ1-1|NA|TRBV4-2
CASSLTTTLLNTEAFF
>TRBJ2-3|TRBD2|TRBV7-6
CASSSEAGKPTDTQYF
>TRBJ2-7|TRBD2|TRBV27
CASSLSGGASSEQYF
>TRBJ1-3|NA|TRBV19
CASSEQAGTIYF
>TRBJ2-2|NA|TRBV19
CASSIGRGTGELFF
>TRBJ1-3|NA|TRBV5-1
CASSLALSRNSGNTIYF
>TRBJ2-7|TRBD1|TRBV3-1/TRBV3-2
CASSPWGQAHEQYF
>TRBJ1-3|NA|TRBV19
CASRTPGSSGNTIYF
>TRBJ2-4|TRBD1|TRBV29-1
CSVDPTGDNIQYF
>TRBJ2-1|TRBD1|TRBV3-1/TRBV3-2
CASSPLRTGGINEQFF
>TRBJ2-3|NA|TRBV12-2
CASRFRLAGGPRTDTQYF
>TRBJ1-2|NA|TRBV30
CAWNHLQGGYTF
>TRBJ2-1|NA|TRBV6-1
CASSEVGGAPYNEQFF
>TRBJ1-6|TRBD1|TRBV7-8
CASSTRGNSPLHF
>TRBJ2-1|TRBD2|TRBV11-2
CASSARTSGGIKAYNEQFF
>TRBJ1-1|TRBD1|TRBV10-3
CAIRPGQGAMKNTEAFF
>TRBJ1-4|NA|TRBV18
CASSPIQATNEKLFF
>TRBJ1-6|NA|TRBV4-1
CASSQEPGYRNSPLHF
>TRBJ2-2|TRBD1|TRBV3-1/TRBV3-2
CASSQSGQGITGELFF
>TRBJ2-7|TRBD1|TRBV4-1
CASSQEAGGAEQYF
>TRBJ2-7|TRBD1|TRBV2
CASRPDRALSISAYEQYF
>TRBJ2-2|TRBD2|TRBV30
CAWTSGIGELFF
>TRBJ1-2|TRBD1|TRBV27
CASSNGDRVNGYTF
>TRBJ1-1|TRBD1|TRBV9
CASSVERDSYLNTEAFF
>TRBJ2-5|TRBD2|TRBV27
CASSWGGGETQYF
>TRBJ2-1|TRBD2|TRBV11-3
CASSPSGGSGTVMFF
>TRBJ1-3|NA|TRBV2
CASSEGGTGNTIYF
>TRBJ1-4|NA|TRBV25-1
CASSPNRATNEKLFF
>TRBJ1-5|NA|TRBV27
CASSLAGDGPQHF